This is a list of T cell receptor beta chains from one sample in a study of T-cell reconstitution after alpha-beta-depleted transplantation in children. MiXCR, applied by TCRdb to the PCR reads, yields one record per CDR3 protein. Of about 200,000 distinct CDR3 sequences in the sample, roughly 15% were seen once. Material: PBMCs from the stem cell graft donor, obtained from the stem cell graft. Receptor source: a human donor who donated a stem cell graft to a child with acute lymphoblastic leukemia. The conserved cysteine and the conserved F or W are not part of the CDR3 here.

V gene,CDR3 protein
TRBV7-2,ASSLMSGGVRNEQF
TRBV20-1,SARDWGVGEKLF
TRBV7-9,ASSPRLAGPNTGELF
TRBV20-1,SARSRGHEQY
TRBV3-1,ASSPRTVNTGELF
TRBV7-9,ASSVRGDEQF
TRBV20-1,SARDLSGSGSFLYEQY
TRBV30,AWNGQSYNEQF
TRBV28,ASSFGQGSTYEQY
TRBV6-1,ASRGEGLAGYTGELF
TRBV29-1,SVEFKRKTSYEQY
TRBV11-1,ASSPTSGRDIQY
TRBV11-1,ASSFKTIQGTYNEQF
TRBV29-1,SVQEGNQPQH
TRBV12-3/TRBV12-4,ASSLGSGYGTSIGNEQF